Presented here are 2 T cell receptor beta chains from one specimen sequenced in a study of blood T cell repertoires in COVID-19. The method was immunoSEQ multiplex PCR; TCRdb's version includes in-frame clones alone and lacks a portion of them. This table holds 150,000 to 200,000 clones, under 85% found once. The sequencing sample was made of peripheral blood. The receptors here all came from a man between 65 and 85 years old with acute or convalescent COVID-19.

V gene TRBV11-2 combines with J gene TRBJ2-3, with D maybe TRBD2 (7 bases). In germline, CDR1 is SGHAT, CDR2 FQNNGV. Trimming cost V 5 bases and J 0 bases, with 21 bases left between them. The CDR3 runs to 18 residues. Here the CDR3 DNA reads TGTGCCAGCAGCCGGGCATCGGGCGGGGGCCTAAGCACAGATACGCAGTATTTT. Residues: CASSRASGGGLSTDTQYF.

V usage is TRBV23-1 and J usage is TRBJ2-5; TRBD2 aligns across 10 bases. TRBV23-1 is classed as an ORF, of uncertain function. The CDR3 length is 17 residues. The V segment lost 2 bases and the J segment 5 bases; nucleotides outside the gene matches: 11. The CDR3 coding sequence is TGCGCCAGCAGTCAAACCGAGCGGGAGGGCCGAGCGGAGACCCAGTACTTC. Its protein product is CASSQTEREGRAETQYF.